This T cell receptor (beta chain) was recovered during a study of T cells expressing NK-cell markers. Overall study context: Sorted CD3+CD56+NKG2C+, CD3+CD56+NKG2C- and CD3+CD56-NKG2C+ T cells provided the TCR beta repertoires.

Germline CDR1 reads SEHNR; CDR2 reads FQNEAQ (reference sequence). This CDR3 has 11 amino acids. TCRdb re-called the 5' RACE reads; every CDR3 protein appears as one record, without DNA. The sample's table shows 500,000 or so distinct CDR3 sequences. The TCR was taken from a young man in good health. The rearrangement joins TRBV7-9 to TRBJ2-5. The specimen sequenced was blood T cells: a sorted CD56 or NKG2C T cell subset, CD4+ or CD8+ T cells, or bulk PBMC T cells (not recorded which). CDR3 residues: CASSLIATQYF.